This TCR beta chain was sequenced in a study of identical twins (TCRdb year 2016). With regard to the full study: TCR alpha and beta repertoires from monozygotic twins, unrelated adults of various ages and cord blood were deep-sequenced to test whether fetal clonotypes persist. Replicate twin experiments were performed at different times using different library preparation protocols to rule out contamination. Findings and caveats that apply to the study as a whole: Compared with coincidental sharing between unrelated individuals, out-of-frame TCR alpha sequences shared between twins had an excess of sequences with low generation probability. Because the same donors could not be followed over many years, the conclusions relied on cross-sectional statistical analysis. In beta out-of-frame sequences, excess twin sharing was weaker, because having fewer shared sequences lowered the signal-to-noise ratio. Invariant T cells such as MAIT and iNKT could partly confound zero-insertion analyses, although diverse VJ usage argued against such confounding for most clonotypes. Fewer insertions were carried by abundant cord blood beta clonotypes, a similar but weaker trend appeared in young adult naive repertoires, and no such trend appeared in memory repertoires. In monozygotic twins, out-of-frame TCR alpha sharing was systematically underestimated by recombination models, although the models agreed with sharing between unrelated individuals.

The library was produced with 5' RACE. Instrument used: Illumina HiSeq 2000. A universal primer binding site was added through template switching, and the final cDNA carried a unique molecular identifier so that TCR cDNA molecules could be counted accurately. Specific primers in the conserved constant-segment region were used to synthesize first-strand cDNA for the TCR alpha and beta chains. To control for contamination, every cDNA library was double barcoded, receiving both a SMART-Mk sample barcode and Illumina barcodes. TruSeq adapter sequences, together with Illumina sample barcodes, were added in two successive PCR steps. Sequencing of the TCR alpha and beta cDNA libraries was done on the Illumina HiSeq platform using custom primers. The authors' pipeline ran thus. Raw reads were processed with MiGEC to extract unique molecular identifiers, and MiXCR was used to determine CDR3 positions. Recombination models were inferred per individual with the repgenHMM and IGoR tools using an EM algorithm. Shared clonotype analysis was performed with the tcR package in R, normalizing sharing by the product of cloneset sizes. To study raw recombination without the effects of thymic and clonal selection, out-of-frame nonproductive sequences were analyzed. The public sequencing data were trimmed at Q25 with fastp and processed into clonotypes with MiXCR by TCRdb, which kept only in-frame beta chains. Identical CDR3 protein sequences are pooled into one entry, listed with their most common genes and DNA. TCRdb, not the authors, supplied the V and J calls. The sample records some 690,000 distinct CDR3 sequences, around 21% of which are singletons. The ten largest make up over 4% of the sample.

At the junction V is shortened by 2 bases and J by 5 bases, with 3 bases in between. The CDR3 contains 11 residues, cysteine and phenylalanine counted. Only the CDR3 portion is preserved as DNA: 33 bases, with reading frame beginning at the first base. The germline V gene provides CDR1 ENHRY and CDR2 SYGVKD. In this sample, this clonotype turned up many times. The specificity of this receptor is unknown. Base-call qualities are not available, and no considerably larger clone is one nucleotide away. Every donor in the study was a healthy Caucasian. Three pairs of female monozygotic twins, all aged about 18 to 29 years, made up the twin cohort. Peripheral blood mononuclear cells were the source from which RNA for the TCR libraries was isolated. The sample also formed part of further work on T cells expressing NK-cell markers. The other study reports the following: TCR beta-chain repertoires were profiled in sorted CD3+CD56+NKG2C+, CD3+CD56+NKG2C- and CD3+CD56-NKG2C+ T-cell subsets from several donors. Of the eight sequenced donors, seven were found to be HCMV-seropositive and one was found to be HCMV-seronegative. To restrict sorting to alphabetaTCR-expressing T cells, an anti-gammadeltaTCR antibody was added in several experiments. In five to seven donors, the dominant CD3+CD56+NKG2C+ clonotypes were found to rank among the top 10 CD8+ clonotypes and to make up 1.0-7.0% of CD8+ T cells. Those dominant clonotypes were again the most abundant among CD3+CD56-NKG2C+ cells in several donors, at roughly 28.3-65%. It remained unclear whether the expanded NKG2C-expressing T cell clones were specific for HCMV antigens. The study sequenced eight donors, all healthy volunteers chosen at random: three men and five women. HCMV serostatus was determined by detecting HCMV-specific IgG in serum with a commercial ELISA kit. For six donors, unsorted PBMC were also used to sequence bulk peripheral blood T-cell repertoires. MIGEC handled demultiplexing of the reads and grouping by UMI, while MiTCR was used to assemble and quantify clonotypes. To exclude erroneous sequences, any TCR cDNA sequence not supported by at least two reads was discarded. The tcR package was used for downstream repertoire analysis, with clonotypes matched between fractions based on CDR3 nucleotide sequence plus V segment. VDJmatch was used to annotate antigen specificity against VDJdb, with one amino acid substitution allowed in CDR3.

This receptor was identified in a woman between 18 and 30 years old in good health. Sequencing was carried out using PBMCs. The chain employs TRBV10-3 and TRBJ2-5; there is no confident call for the D gene. The CDR3 in this case is CAISEMETQYF. The DNA sequence reads TGTGCCATCAGTGAGATGGAGACCCAGTACTTC.